A single sample is the source of the 4 T cell receptor beta chains below, sequenced in a study of shared clonotypes between healthy human individuals (dated by TCRdb to the early 2020s). The method behind the library was the immunoSEQ multiplex PCR assay. The clones in this table, taken by TCRdb from immuneACCESS, are in-frame only. Not every clone is retained; where verified, under half of the shortfall comes from an unresolved V gene, and the cause of the rest is unknown. In this sample the table shows a few million clones, around nine tenths of which occur a single time. The ten most abundant clones make up over 0.12% of the sample. Specimen: naive CD4+ T cells sorted from blood. In light of the paper, this sample's cell subset or site label describes: CD45RA+ positively selected. The receptors were sampled from a man between 18 and 29 years old in good health.

CDR3 DNA sequence: TGTGCCACTCCCCAGGGACTGAACACTGAAGCTTTCTTT. Residues: CATPQGLNTEAFF. V usage is TRBV6-1 and J usage is TRBJ1-1, with a tentative D call TRBD1 (5 bases). This CDR3 is built from 13 residues. Germline CDR1 reads MNHNS; CDR2 reads SASEGT. Between the trimmed V and J ends, which lost 10 bases and 0 bases, there was a span of 12 bases.

V gene TRBV2 combines with J gene TRBJ2-1; 8 nucleotides line up with TRBD1. This CDR3 region has 16 residues. V dropped 4 bases and J dropped 0; count of bases not matched to a gene: 5. CDR1 is SNHLY and CDR2 is FYNNEI in the germline V gene. Written as DNA, the CDR3 is TGTGCCAGCAGTGCGACAGGGGCCAGCTCCTACAATGAGCAGTTCTTC. Its translation is CASSATGASSYNEQFF.

The CDR3 is CASTYGPGEVSPLHF. Here the CDR3 DNA reads TGTGCCAGCACTTACGGCCCAGGGGAAGTTTCACCCCTCCACTTT. This sequence joins TRBV9 and TRBJ1-6, with D maybe TRBD1 (6 bases). The CDR3 totals 15 residues. The V and J ends lost 6 bases and 9 bases respectively, with 19 bases between them. CDR1 SGDLS and CDR2 YYNGEE come from the germline V gene.

This clone was recorded once. This sequence joins TRBV6-6 and TRBJ1-6; D gene ambiguous. The CDR3 is made up of 13 amino acids. Trimming took 5 bases from V and 2 from J, leaving 4 bases between them. CDR1 is MNHNY and CDR2 is SVGAGI in the germline V gene (reference sequence). CDR3 bases: TGTGCCAGCAGTCCACCCTATAATTCACCCCTCCACTTT. Its protein product is CASSPPYNSPLHF.